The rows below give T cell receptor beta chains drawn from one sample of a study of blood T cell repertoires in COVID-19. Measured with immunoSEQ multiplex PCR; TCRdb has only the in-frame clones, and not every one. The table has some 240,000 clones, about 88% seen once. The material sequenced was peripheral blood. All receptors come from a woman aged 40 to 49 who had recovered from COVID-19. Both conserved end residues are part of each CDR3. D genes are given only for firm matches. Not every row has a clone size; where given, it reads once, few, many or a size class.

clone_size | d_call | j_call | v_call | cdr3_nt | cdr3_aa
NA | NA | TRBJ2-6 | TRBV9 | TGTGCCAGCAGCCCCGGTTTTTCCTCTGGGGCCAACGTCCTGACTTTC | CASSPGFSSGANVLTF
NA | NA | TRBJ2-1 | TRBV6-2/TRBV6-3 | TGTGCCAGCAGTTACAGGGCGGTTCGGAGGAGTTGGAATGAGCAGTTCTTC | CASSYRAVRRSWNEQFF
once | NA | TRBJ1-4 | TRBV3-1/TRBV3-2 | TGTGCCAGCAGCCAAGATAACCAGAATAATGAAAAACTGTTTTTT | CASSQDNQNNEKLFF
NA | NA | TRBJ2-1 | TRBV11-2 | TGTGCCAGCAGCTTAGATTCCCCCTCTTACAATGAGCAGTTCTTC | CASSLDSPSYNEQFF
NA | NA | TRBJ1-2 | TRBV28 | TGTGCCAGCAGGGGGACAATCGAACAACGGGGCTACACCTTC | CASRGTIEQRGYTF
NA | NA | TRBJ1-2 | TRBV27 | TGTGCCAGCAGCCCTCGCAGGGCCCTATATGGCTACACCTTC | CASSPRRALYGYTF
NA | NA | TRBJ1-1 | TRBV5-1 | TGCGCCAGCCGGGATCCCCGGAACACTGAAGCTTTCTTT | CASRDPRNTEAFF
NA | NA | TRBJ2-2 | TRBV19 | TGTGCCAGTAGTGGTCCGGTCCGGGAGCTGTTTTTT | CASSGPVRELFF
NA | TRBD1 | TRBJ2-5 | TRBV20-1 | TGCAGTGCTAGTGGGACAGGTGACCGACAAGAGACCCAGTACTTC | CSASGTGDRQETQYF
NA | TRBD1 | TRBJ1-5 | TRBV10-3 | TGTGCCATCAGTCCGGGACAGGGGGGGAGCAATCAGCCCCAGCATTTT | CAISPGQGGSNQPQHF
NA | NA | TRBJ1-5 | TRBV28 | TGTGCCAGCAGTTTGCTTCAGTCGTTCCAGCCCCAGCATTTT | CASSLLQSFQPQHF
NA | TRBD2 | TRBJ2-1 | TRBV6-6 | TGTGCCAGCAGTTCCATAGCGGGGGCCTACAATGAGCAGTTCTTC | CASSSIAGAYNEQFF
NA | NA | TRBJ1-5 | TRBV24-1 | TGTGCCACCAGCGGACTGAGCAATCAGCCCCAGCATTTT | CATSGLSNQPQHF
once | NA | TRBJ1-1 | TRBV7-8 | TGTGCCAGCAGCTTAGGGCAGAACACTGAAGCTTTCTTT | CASSLGQNTEAFF
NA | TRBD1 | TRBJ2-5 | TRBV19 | TGTGCCAGTAGTATACAGGGGGCGGAGACCCAGTACTTC | CASSIQGAETQYF
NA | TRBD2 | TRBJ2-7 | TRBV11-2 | TGTGCCAGCAGCGGACTAGCGGGGAGCTACGAGCAGTACTTC | CASSGLAGSYEQYF
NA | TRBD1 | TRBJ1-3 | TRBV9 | TGTGCCAGCAGCGTCACAGGGGGCTCTGGAAACACCATATATTTT | CASSVTGGSGNTIYF
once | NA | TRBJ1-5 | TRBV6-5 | TGTGCCAGCACTGGGGGGAGTGATCAGCCCCAGCATTTT | CASTGGSDQPQHF
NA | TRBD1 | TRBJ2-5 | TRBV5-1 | TGCGCCAGCAGCTTCGGACAGGGGTACCAAGAGACCCAGTACTTC | CASSFGQGYQETQYF
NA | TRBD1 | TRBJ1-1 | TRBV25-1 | TGTGCCAGCAGTCGGGACAGGAACACTGAAGCTTTCTTT | CASSRDRNTEAFF
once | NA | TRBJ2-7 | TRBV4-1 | TGCGCCAGCAGCCAAGACGGCGGCACTAGCTACGAGCAGTACTTC | CASSQDGGTSYEQYF
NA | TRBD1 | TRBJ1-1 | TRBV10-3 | TGTGCCATCAGTGAGAGGACAGGGGCGAAAGCTTTCTTT | CAISERTGAKAFF
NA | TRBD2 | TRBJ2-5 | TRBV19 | TGTGCCAGTACCCCGAGGGGGCTAGCGGGACAAGAGACCCAGTACTTC | CASTPRGLAGQETQYF
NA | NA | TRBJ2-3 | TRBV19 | TGTGCCAGTAGTATAGATCTCGGGACTAGCACAGATACGCAGTATTTT | CASSIDLGTSTDTQYF
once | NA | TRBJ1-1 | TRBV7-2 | TGTGCCAGCAGAATAAACGAGGTCAAAACGAACACTGAAGCTTTCTTT | CASRINEVKTNTEAFF
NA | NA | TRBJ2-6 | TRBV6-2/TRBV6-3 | TGTGCCAGCGGCCCTTACATCAGCTCTGGGGCCAACGTCCTGACTTTC | CASGPYISSGANVLTF
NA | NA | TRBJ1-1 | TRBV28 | TGTGCCAGCAAACAAACAGGGATGGTCACTGAAGCTTTCTTT | CASKQTGMVTEAFF
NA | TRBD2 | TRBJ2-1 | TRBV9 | TGTGCCAGCAGCGTAGTAGGTTCGACTAGCGGGGGGTACTACAATGAGCAGTTCTTC | CASSVVGSTSGGYYNEQFF
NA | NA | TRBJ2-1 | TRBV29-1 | TGCAGCGGCGCGGGACCCTACAATGAGCAGTTCTTC | CSGAGPYNEQFF
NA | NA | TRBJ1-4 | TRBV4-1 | TGCGCCAGCAGCCAACTGAGTTCTATTGAAAAACTGTTTTTT | CASSQLSSIEKLFF
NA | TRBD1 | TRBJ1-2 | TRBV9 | TGTGCCAGCACCCCCAGGGACAGTCGGAATGGCTACACCTTC | CASTPRDSRNGYTF
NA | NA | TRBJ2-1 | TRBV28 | TGTGCCAGCAGTTTCGTGGGGGGGCCAAACAATGAGCAGTTCTTC | CASSFVGGPNNEQFF
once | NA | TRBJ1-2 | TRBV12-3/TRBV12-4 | TGTGCCAGCAGTTTGAGGGTAAGCGATGGCTACACCTTC | CASSLRVSDGYTF
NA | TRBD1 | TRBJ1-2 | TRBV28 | TGTGCCAGCAGTTTTGGGGGACAGTTCTATGGCTACACCTTC | CASSFGGQFYGYTF
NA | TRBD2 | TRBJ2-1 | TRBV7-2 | TGTGCCAGCAGCAAACTAGCGGGGGGGCCCAATGAGCAGTTCTTC | CASSKLAGGPNEQFF
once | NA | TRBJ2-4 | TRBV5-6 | TGTGCCAGCAGCTTTGGCGGGGTTCAGTACTTC | CASSFGGVQYF
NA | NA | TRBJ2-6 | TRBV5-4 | TGTGCCAGCAGCCTAGATTCTGGGGCCAACGTCCTGACTTTC | CASSLDSGANVLTF
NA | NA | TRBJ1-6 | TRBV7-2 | TGTGCCAGCAGCTTGTCACAGGACTATAATTCACCCCTCCACTTT | CASSLSQDYNSPLHF
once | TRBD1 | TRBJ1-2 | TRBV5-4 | TGTGCCAGCAGCTTGAAGGGACAGGGTATACTTGGCTACACCTTC | CASSLKGQGILGYTF
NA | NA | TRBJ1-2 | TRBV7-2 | TGTGCCAGCAGCTTAAACCCCCAGGGAAACTATGGCTACACCTTC | CASSLNPQGNYGYTF
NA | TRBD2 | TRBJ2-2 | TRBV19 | TGTGCCAGTAGTCGGGGACTAGCGGTAACGGACACCGGGGAGCTGTTTTTT | CASSRGLAVTDTGELFF
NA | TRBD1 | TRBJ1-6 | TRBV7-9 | TGTGCCAGCAGCGAGGACAGGGGTGAAGTCGGCTCACCCCTCCACTTT | CASSEDRGEVGSPLHF
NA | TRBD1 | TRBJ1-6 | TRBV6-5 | TGTGCCAGCAGTTACTCGAGACAGGGGGCTTCACCCCTCCACTTT | CASSYSRQGASPLHF